The present TCR beta chain was sequenced within a study of cytomegalovirus exposure and HLA in healthy donors. Study conclusions and caveats: In an earlier analysis, most TCR beta V segments were productive about 87% or about 30% of the time. Rarity held for most TCR sequences, but there were some public TCRs that occurred in many donors. Highest at DRB1 and lowest at HLA-C, TCR association rates differed among HLA loci in a later analysis. Cytomegalovirus association was assigned to about 180 TCR beta chains.

Of note for this clone: What it binds is unknown.

The CDR3 is 15 amino acids. The germline CDR1 and CDR2 sequences are KGHSH and LQKENI. Trimming pared 2 bases from V and 0 bases from J, leaving 11 bases between. PCR employed 60 Vbeta and 13 Jbeta primers. Assay: immunoSEQ multiplex PCR; the TCRdb copy retains only in-frame clones and omits some. Of about 130,000 clones listed, approximately 80% were seen once; the top ten hold approximately 10%. The chain recombines TRBV18 with TRBJ2-7, with D perhaps TRBD1 (5 bases). The source of this sequence is a male donor in good health and CMV-seropositive. Sequenced input: PBMCs. The CDR3 is CASSPATEISYEQYF. The CDR3 DNA sequence: TGTGCCAGCTCACCAGCGACAGAGATCTCCTACGAGCAGTACTTC.